The rows below give T cell receptor beta chains drawn from one sample of a study of response to subunit inactivated influenza vaccine. TCRdb re-called the RT-PCR reads through MiXCR, storing one row per CDR3 protein. The sample includes about 190,000 distinct CDR3 sequences, 14% seen only once; the top ten take about 26%. Sequences were derived from CD8+ T cells sorted from PBMCs, sampled 5 days after vaccination. The receptors stem from a man between 50 and 59 years old who received an inactivated influenza vaccine. The CDR3 runs from the conserved cysteine through the conserved F or W. A D gene is named only where the DNA matches it firmly. Clone size appears in some rows only: once, few, many, or a class for an expanded clone.

J gene: TRBJ1-5; V gene: TRBV12-3/TRBV12-4; D gene: .; clone size: few; CDR3 DNA: TGTGCCAGCAGCTACGGAATTCACCAGCCCCAGCATTTT; CDR3 protein: CASSYGIHQPQHF
J gene: TRBJ2-2; V gene: TRBV29-1; D gene: .; clone size: .; CDR3 DNA: TGCAGCGTTGTTGGGTGGGCCGGGGAGCTGTTTTTT; CDR3 protein: CSVVGWAGELFF
J gene: TRBJ2-3; V gene: TRBV25-1; D gene: TRBD2; clone size: .; CDR3 DNA: TGTGCCACCGTCCCCTCGGGAGGTTTGGCAGATACGCAGTATTTT; CDR3 protein: CATVPSGGLADTQYF
J gene: TRBJ2-2; V gene: TRBV6-2/TRBV6-3; D gene: .; clone size: few; CDR3 DNA: TGTGCCAGCAGTTACGAGTGGGCAACCCCCTGGGCCGGGGAGCTGTTTTTT; CDR3 protein: CASSYEWATPWAGELFF
J gene: TRBJ2-7; V gene: TRBV6-2/TRBV6-3; D gene: TRBD1; clone size: many; CDR3 DNA: TGTGCCAGCAGTTACTCCGGACAGGGGTACGAGCAGTACTTC; CDR3 protein: CASSYSGQGYEQYF
J gene: TRBJ2-5; V gene: TRBV20-1; D gene: TRBD1; clone size: few; CDR3 DNA: TGCAGTGCTAGCGTGATTACAGGGGTCGAAGAGACCCAGTACTTC; CDR3 protein: CSASVITGVEETQYF
J gene: TRBJ2-7; V gene: TRBV7-9; D gene: .; clone size: many; CDR3 DNA: TGTGCCAGCAGCTCAAGCTCCTACGAGCAGTACTTC; CDR3 protein: CASSSSSYEQYF
J gene: TRBJ2-1; V gene: TRBV24-1; D gene: .; clone size: many; CDR3 DNA: TGTGCCACCAGTGAAGTCCGGGACAACTACAATGAGCAGTTCTTC; CDR3 protein: CATSEVRDNYNEQFF
J gene: TRBJ2-1; V gene: TRBV12-3/TRBV12-4; D gene: TRBD2; clone size: many; CDR3 DNA: TGTGCCAGCAGTTCTAGCGGGCTCTACAATGAGCAGTTCTTC; CDR3 protein: CASSSSGLYNEQFF
J gene: TRBJ1-2; V gene: TRBV7-9; D gene: .; clone size: .; CDR3 DNA: TGTGCCAGCAGCCCCATAGCAGCGACCTATGGCTACACCTTC; CDR3 protein: CASSPIAATYGYTF
J gene: TRBJ2-3; V gene: TRBV6-5; D gene: .; clone size: .; CDR3 DNA: TGTGCCAGCAGTTACATACCTCACACAGATACGCAGTATTTT; CDR3 protein: CASSYIPHTDTQYF
J gene: TRBJ2-3; V gene: TRBV15; D gene: TRBD2; clone size: .; CDR3 DNA: TGTGCCACCAGCAGAGATCGGCAGGGACTAACCGGGCTGGTCACAGATACGCAGTATTTT; CDR3 protein: CATSRDRQGLTGLVTDTQYF
J gene: TRBJ2-7; V gene: TRBV12-3/TRBV12-4; D gene: .; clone size: few; CDR3 DNA: TGTGCCAGCAGTACGGGGGCCCGAACCTACGAGCAGTACTTC; CDR3 protein: CASSTGARTYEQYF
J gene: TRBJ1-1; V gene: TRBV7-9; D gene: .; clone size: .; CDR3 DNA: TGTGCCAGCAGCTTAATCTTCCGGGGACCGAACACTGAAGCTTTCTTT; CDR3 protein: CASSLIFRGPNTEAFF